This TCR beta chain was obtained from a study of OX40 agonist ivuxolimab in advanced cancers. Study summary: Every 2 weeks, patients received ivuxolimab intravenously, dosed at 0.01 to 10 mg/kg. Prior therapy, whether anti-PD-1, anti-PD-L1 or anti-CTLA-4, was allowed, and 40% had some.

This CDR3 spans 14 amino acids. Trimming cost V 9 bases and J 6 bases, with 18 bases left between them. CDR1 is SNHLY and CDR2 is FYNNEI in the germline V gene. Overall study results and limits: Clonal expansion from baseline to week 6 occurred in both CD4+ and CD8+ T cells.

This clone was counted once. What it binds is unknown. Some clones are missing from TCRdb's copy, which holds only in-frame ones; the method was immunoSEQ multiplex PCR. The sample lists about 64,000 clones; 82% were seen once. The material sequenced was CD4+ or CD8+ T cells sorted from blood, taken in a trial of the OX40 agonist ivuxolimab. This rearrangement joins TRBV2 to TRBJ2-1, with D uncertain. This sequence was found in an adult with an advanced solid tumor such as melanoma, head and neck, liver or kidney cancer. The CDR3 protein is CASTWLDSGNEQFF. The CDR3 region has the DNA TGTGCCAGTACCTGGCTAGATTCGGGCAATGAGCAGTTCTTC. The whole variable domain, filled in from reference TRBV2 and TRBJ2-1, reads EPEVTQTPSHQVTQMGQEVILRCVPISNHLYFYWYRQILGQKVEFLVSFYNNEISEKSEIFDDQFSVERPDGSNFTLKIRSTKLEDSAMYFCASTWLDSGNEQFFGPGTRLTVL.